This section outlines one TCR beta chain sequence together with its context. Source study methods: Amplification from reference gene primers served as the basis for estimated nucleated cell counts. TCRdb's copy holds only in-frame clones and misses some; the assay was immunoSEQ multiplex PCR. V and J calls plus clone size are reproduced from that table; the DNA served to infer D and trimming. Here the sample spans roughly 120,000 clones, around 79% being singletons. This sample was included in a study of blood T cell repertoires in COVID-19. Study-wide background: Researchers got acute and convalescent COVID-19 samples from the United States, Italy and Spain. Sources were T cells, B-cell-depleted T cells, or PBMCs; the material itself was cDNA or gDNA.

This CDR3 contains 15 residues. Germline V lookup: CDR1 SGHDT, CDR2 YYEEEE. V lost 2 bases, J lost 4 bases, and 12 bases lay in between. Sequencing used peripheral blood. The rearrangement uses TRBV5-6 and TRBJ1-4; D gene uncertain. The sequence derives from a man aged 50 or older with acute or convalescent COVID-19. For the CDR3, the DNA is TGTGCCAGCAGCTTAGGACTGCCGTATAATGAAAAACTGTTTTTT. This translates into CASSLGLPYNEKLFF.